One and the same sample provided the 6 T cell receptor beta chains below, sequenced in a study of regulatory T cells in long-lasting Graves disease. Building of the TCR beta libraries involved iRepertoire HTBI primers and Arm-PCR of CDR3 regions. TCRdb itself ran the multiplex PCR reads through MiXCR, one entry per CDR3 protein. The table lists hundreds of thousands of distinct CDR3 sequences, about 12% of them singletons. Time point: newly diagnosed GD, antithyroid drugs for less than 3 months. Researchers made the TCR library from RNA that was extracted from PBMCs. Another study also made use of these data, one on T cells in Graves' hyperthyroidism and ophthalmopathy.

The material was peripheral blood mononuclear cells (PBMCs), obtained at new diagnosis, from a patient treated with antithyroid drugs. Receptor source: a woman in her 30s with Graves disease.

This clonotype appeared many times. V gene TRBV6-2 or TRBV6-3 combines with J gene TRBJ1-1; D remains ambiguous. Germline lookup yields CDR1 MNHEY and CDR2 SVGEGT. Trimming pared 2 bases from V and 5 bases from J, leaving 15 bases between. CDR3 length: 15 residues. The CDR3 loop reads CASSYQAYPLTEAFF. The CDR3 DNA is TGTGCCAGCAGTTACCAGGCGTACCCCTTAACTGAAGCTTTCTTT.

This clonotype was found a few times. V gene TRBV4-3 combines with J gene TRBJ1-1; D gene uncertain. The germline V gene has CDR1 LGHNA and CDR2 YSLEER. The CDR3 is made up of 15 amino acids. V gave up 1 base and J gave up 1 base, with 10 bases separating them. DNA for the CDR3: TGCGCCAGCAGCCAAGTGCAATCAGGGAACACTGAAGCTTTCTTT. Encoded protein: CASSQVQSGNTEAFF.

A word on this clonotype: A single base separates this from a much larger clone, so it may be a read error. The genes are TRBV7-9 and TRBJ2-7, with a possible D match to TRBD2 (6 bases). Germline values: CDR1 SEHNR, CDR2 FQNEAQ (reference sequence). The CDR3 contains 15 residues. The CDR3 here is CASSLPRGQSCEQYF. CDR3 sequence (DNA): TGTGCCAGCAGCTTACCGCGGGGCCAATCCTGCGAGCAGTACTTC. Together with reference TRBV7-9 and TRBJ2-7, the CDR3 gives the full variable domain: DTGVSQNPRHKITKRGQNVTFRCDPISEHNRLYWYRQTLGQGPEFLTYFQNEAQLEKSRLLSDRFSAERPKGSFSTLEIQRTEQGDSAMYLCASSLPRGQSCEQYFGPGTRLTVT.

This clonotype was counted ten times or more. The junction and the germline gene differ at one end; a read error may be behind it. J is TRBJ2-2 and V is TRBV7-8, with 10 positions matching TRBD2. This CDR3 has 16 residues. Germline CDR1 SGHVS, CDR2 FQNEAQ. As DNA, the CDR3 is TGTGCCAGCAGCTTTAGGGGACTAGCGAATACCGGGGAGCTGTTTTTT. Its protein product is CASSFRGLANTGELFF.

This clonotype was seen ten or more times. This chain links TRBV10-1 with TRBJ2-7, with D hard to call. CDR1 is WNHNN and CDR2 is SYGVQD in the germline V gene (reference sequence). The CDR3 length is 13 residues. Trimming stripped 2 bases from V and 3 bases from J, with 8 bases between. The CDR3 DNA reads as TGCGCCAGCAGTGAGGAGTGGGGCTACGAGCAGTACTTC. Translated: CASSEEWGYEQYF.

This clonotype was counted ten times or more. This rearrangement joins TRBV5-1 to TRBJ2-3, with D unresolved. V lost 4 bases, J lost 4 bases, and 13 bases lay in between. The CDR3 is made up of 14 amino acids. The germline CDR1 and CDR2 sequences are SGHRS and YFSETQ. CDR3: CASSLAGNADTQYF. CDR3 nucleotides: TGCGCCAGCAGCCTTGCCGGAAACGCAGATACGCAGTATTTT. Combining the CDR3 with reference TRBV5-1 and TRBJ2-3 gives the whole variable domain KAGVTQTPRYLIKTRGQQVTLSCSPISGHRSVSWYQQTPGQGLQFLFEYFSETQRNKGNFPGRFSGRQFSNSRSEMNVSTLELGDSALYLCASSLAGNADTQYFGPGTRLTVL.